One and the same sample provided the 26 T cell receptor beta chains below, sequenced in a study of breast tumors, draining lymph nodes, adjacent tissues. Breast cancer patients provided tissue from their axillary draining lymph nodes. TCRdb redid the calling of the multiplex PCR reads with MiXCR, one entry per CDR3 protein. The table has around 290,000 distinct CDR3 sequences, roughly 31% seen once; the top ten hold 0.85% to 1.3%. Material: axillary lymph node tissue. These receptors all stem from a female donor with breast cancer. Some clones in this sample may be carry-over from other donors' samples.

The chain employs TRBV12-3 or TRBV12-4 and TRBJ2-1; TRBD2 aligns across 13 bases. Trimming removed 2 bases from V and 6 bases from J; junction bases left unmatched: 7. The CDR3 contains 17 residues. CDR3 sequence (DNA): TGTGCCAGCAGTTTACGCGGGGGACTAGCGGGAACCAATGAGCAGTTCTTC. It specifies CASSLRGGLAGTNEQFF.

This clonotype has ten or more counts. J is TRBJ1-5 and V is TRBV12-3 or TRBV12-4, with D hard to call. The CDR3 has 13 residues. V shed 5 bases and J shed 4 bases, with 9 bases lying between them. This CDR3 reads CASSPRPNQPQHF. Here the CDR3 DNA reads TGTGCCAGCAGTCCCCGGCCTAATCAGCCCCAGCATTTT.

This sequence joins TRBV27 and TRBJ2-7, with TRBD2 matching over 11 bases. The CDR3 has 16 amino acids. The V segment lost 5 bases and the J segment 7 bases; nucleotides outside the gene matches: 13. Germline CDR1 MNHEY, CDR2 SMNVEV (reference sequence). This chain's CDR3 is CASSTQTSGSWSEQYF. CDR3 coding DNA: TGTGCCAGCAGTACCCAAACTAGCGGGAGTTGGTCTGAGCAGTACTTC.

This clonotype has only one observation. V is TRBV12-3 or TRBV12-4 and J is TRBJ1-1; maybe TRBD1 (6 bases). Trimming left V 1 base short and J 4 bases short, with 10 bases between. CDR3 length: 14 amino acids. CDR3 coding DNA: TGTGCCAGCAGTTTAGTGAGGGGGAGCACTGAAGCTTTCTTT. Its protein product is CASSLVRGSTEAFF.

In this sample, this clonotype turned up a few times. This sequence joins TRBV27 and TRBJ2-1, with 8 bases aligning to TRBD2. V trimming: 6 bases; J trimming: 6 bases; junction bases outside the gene matches: 7. Per germline, CDR1 MNHEY and CDR2 SMNVEV (reference sequence). The CDR3 totals 14 residues. This CDR3 is CASRGTREGNEQFF. DNA of the CDR3: TGTGCCAGCAGGGGGACTAGGGAAGGCAATGAGCAGTTCTTC.

The CDR3 nucleotides read TGTGCCAGCAGTTTTGGAGCGGGAGGGCCCGCGGTTGGGGAGACCCAGTACTTC. Translated: CASSFGAGGPAVGETQYF. The V call is TRBV28, the J call TRBJ2-5; 10 bases match TRBD2. The CDR3 has 18 residues. In germline, CDR1 is MDHEN, CDR2 SYDVKM. J gave up 5 bases and V 3 bases, and 15 bases lay outside the gene matches.

This clonotype was detected many times. The genes are TRBV7-6 and TRBJ2-3, with TRBD2 matching over 14 bases. Germline V gene sequence: CDR1 SGHVS, CDR2 FNYEAQ. The length of the CDR3 is 17 residues. Germline trimming cut 4 bases from V and 6 bases from J; bases unmatched to any gene: 9. CDR3 nucleotides: TGTGCCAGCAGCTCCCTGGGACTAGCGGGAGTGGTGGATACGCAGTATTTT. This gives the protein CASSSLGLAGVVDTQYF.

The chain uses TRBV30 and TRBJ1-3; tentative D call: TRBD1 (6 bases). Trimming left V 5 bases short and J 0 bases short, with 17 bases between. The CDR3 has 16 residues. Germline loops: CDR1 GTSNPN, CDR2 SVGIG (reference sequence). In DNA, the CDR3 is TGTGCCTGGTCCCGAGACAGGCTCAGCTCTGGAAACACCATATATTTT. Translating it yields CAWSRDRLSSGNTIYF.

The table lists this clonotype with many counts. The chain combines TRBV6-1 with TRBJ1-2; D not resolved. Germline assignment: CDR1 MNHNS and CDR2 SASEGT. The CDR3 runs to 13 residues. The ends were cut back, 3 bases at V and 8 bases at J, with 13 bases in the middle. The CDR3 DNA is TGTGCCAGCAGTGAGATTAATCTAGAGGGCTACACCTTC. This sequence encodes CASSEINLEGYTF.

This clonotype was detected many times. The chain couples TRBV15 to TRBJ2-5; the D is unclear. V lost 5 bases to trimming and J lost 5 bases, with 9 bases between them. Germline CDR1 reads LNHNV; CDR2 reads YYDKDF (reference sequence). The CDR3 contains 12 residues. The DNA for the CDR3 is TGTGCCACCAGCGTAGCCTCGGAGACCCAGTACTTC. It specifies CATSVASETQYF. The full variable domain, in which reference TRBV15 and TRBJ2-5 provide the parts outside the CDR3, is DAMVIQNPRYQVTQFGKPVTLSCSQTLNHNVMYWYQQKSSQAPKLLFHYYDKDFNNEADTPDNFQSRRPNTSFCFLDIRSPGLGDTAMYLCATSVASETQYFGPGTRLLVL.

This clonotype was observed a few times. The chain couples TRBV24-1 to TRBJ1-1; D unclear. Trimming left V 3 bases short and J 1 base short, with 11 bases between. This CDR3 has 15 residues. Germline V gene lookup returns CDR1 KGHDR and CDR2 SFDVKD. CDR3 sequence: CATSDGRAGNTEAFF. The CDR3 DNA is TGTGCCACCAGTGATGGGCGGGCTGGGAACACTGAAGCTTTCTTT.

On this clonotype itself: The conserved closing phenylalanine or tryptophan is absent in this CDR3, likely reflecting a read error. The chain has TRBV6-2 or TRBV6-3 and TRBJ2-5, with D unresolved. Germline values: CDR1 MNHEY, CDR2 SVGEGT. This CDR3 is 12 amino acids long. CDR3 loop: CASSHSRETQYL. CDR3 DNA: TGTGCCAGCAGTCACTCGCGAGAGACCCAGTACCTC.

This clonotype was counted many times. This rearrangement joins TRBV12-3 or TRBV12-4 to TRBJ2-7; 8 nucleotides line up with TRBD2. The CDR3 extends over 14 amino acids. After removal of 5 bases from V and 5 bases from J, the junction contained 8 bases not matched to a gene. The chain's CDR3 is CASSPGAGGDEQYF. Here the CDR3 DNA reads TGTGCCAGCAGTCCGGGGGCGGGGGGAGACGAGCAGTACTTC.

In its sample, this clonotype was seen many times. V is TRBV9 and J is TRBJ2-3; 10 bases fit TRBD2. CDR3 size: 16 residues. The junction had 8 bases not matched to a gene; V was cut back by 3 bases and J by 4 bases. Looked up from germline, CDR1 is SGDLS and CDR2 is YYNGEE. The CDR3 DNA sequence: TGTGCCAGCAGCGCCCAAGCGGGAGGGGTCTCAGATACGCAGTATTTT. The encoded protein is CASSAQAGGVSDTQYF.

This clonotype was detected ten times or more. V gene TRBV4-2 combines with J gene TRBJ2-1, with TRBD2 identical over 10 bases. Germline V gives CDR1 LGHNA, CDR2 YNFKEQ. The CDR3 has 15 amino acids. J was trimmed by 3 bases and V by 1 base; bases with no gene match: 0. The CDR3, as DNA: TGTGCCAGCAGCCAAGGGACTAGCGGCTACAATGAGCAGTTCTTC. It encodes CASSQGTSGYNEQFF.

At least ten counts were recorded for this clonotype. The J gene is TRBJ2-7, the V gene TRBV24-1; TRBD1 might be the D (6 bases). The CDR3 spans 14 residues. V gave up 9 bases and J gave up 2 bases, with 16 bases separating them. CDR1 KGHDR and CDR2 SFDVKD come from the germline V gene. CDR3 residues: CATQLDRYPYEQYF. The CDR3 coding sequence is TGTGCCACCCAGCTAGACAGGTACCCCTACGAGCAGTACTTC.

This clonotype has ten or more counts. The genes are TRBV20-1 and TRBJ2-1, with TRBD2 identical over 15 bases. The CDR3 sequence is 15 residues long. Germline V gives CDR1 DFQATT, CDR2 SNEGSKA (reference sequence). V was pared by 6 bases and J by 5 bases, with 5 bases of the junction left unmatched. The CDR3 reads CSARGLAGGDNEQFF. The CDR3 DNA reads as TGCAGTGCCCGGGGACTAGCGGGAGGTGACAATGAGCAGTTCTTC.

This clonotype has at least ten counts. The V call is TRBV20-1, the J call TRBJ1-5; tentatively, D is TRBD1 (6 bases). The CDR3 extends over 13 amino acids. CDR1 is DFQATT and CDR2 is SNEGSKA in the germline V gene (reference sequence). V dropped 4 bases and J dropped 7 bases, with 14 bases sitting between them. The DNA for the CDR3 is TGCAGTGCTAAAACAACAGGGATCCAGCCCCAGCATTTT. Residues: CSAKTTGIQPQHF.

Concerning this clonotype: This may be a read error, as it is one base from a much larger clone. The chain uses TRBV20-1 and TRBJ2-7, with D possibly being TRBD1 or TRBD2 (5 bases each). CDR3 length equals 15 residues. The germline gives CDR1 DFQATT, CDR2 SNEGSKA (reference sequence). The CDR3 sequence is CSASRPGPPFLEQHF. The CDR3 DNA reads TGCAGTGCTAGCCGCCCGGGACCGCCCTTCCTGGAGCAGCACTTC.

This clonotype has a count of ten or more. The chain has TRBV5-8 and TRBJ2-1; D is perhaps TRBD2 (6 bases). V lost 1 base, J lost 2 bases, and 10 bases lay in between. Germline CDR1 SGHTS, CDR2 YDEGEE. This CDR3 region has 15 residues. The CDR3 nucleotides read TGTGCCAGCAGCTTGTTGCGGGACCCCTACAATGAGCAGTTCTTC. Translating it yields CASSLLRDPYNEQFF.

There are many counts of this clonotype. This rearrangement joins TRBV20-1 to TRBJ1-5, with D unclear. V shed 0 bases and J shed 6 bases, with 9 bases lying between them. The CDR3 has 13 amino acids. The germline gives CDR1 DFQATT, CDR2 SNEGSKA (reference sequence). The CDR3 DNA sequence: TGCAGTGCTAGAGATCGGGGAAGTCAGCCCCAGCATTTT. Translated: CSARDRGSQPQHF.

Ten or more counts support this clonotype. The chain employs TRBV29-1 and TRBJ1-2; unclear D gene. The CDR3 is 13 residues long. Trimming took 3 bases from V and 7 from J, leaving 15 bases between them. The germline CDR1 and CDR2 sequences are SQVTM and ANQGSEA. The CDR3: CSVDWSSGVGYTF. CDR3 coding DNA: TGCAGCGTTGATTGGAGTTCCGGGGTTGGCTACACCTTC.

The chain links TRBV29-1 to TRBJ2-1, with 11 positions matching TRBD1. V shed 8 bases, J shed 7 bases, and the junction held 4 bases outside the gene matches. The CDR3 covers 12 residues. Per the germline V gene, CDR1 is SQVTM and CDR2 is ANQGSEA. In DNA, the CDR3 is TGCAGCACCGGGACAGGGGGGAATGAGCAGTTCTTC. This gives the protein CSTGTGGNEQFF.

The chain couples TRBV6-5 to TRBJ2-2; possible D gene TRBD2, 7 bases. The CDR3 is 16 residues long. The ends were cut back, 6 bases at V and 3 bases at J, with 17 bases in the middle. Germline V gives CDR1 MNHEY, CDR2 SVGAGI. CDR3 in amino acids: CASSKLAKGDTGELFF. CDR3 DNA sequence: TGTGCCAGCAGCAAACTAGCGAAGGGGGACACCGGGGAGCTGTTTTTT.

This chain joins TRBV19 and TRBJ2-3, with TRBD1 identical over 9 bases. Losses at the gene ends were 6 bases for V and 2 bases for J; bases not matched to a gene: 6. Germline CDR1 LNHDA, CDR2 SQIVND (reference sequence). The CDR3 sequence is 15 residues long. The CDR3 nucleotides read TGTGCCAGTAGGACAGGGACAGGGCTCACAGATACGCAGTATTTT. Its protein is CASRTGTGLTDTQYF.

Ten or more counts support this clonotype. CDR3 sequence reads: CASSMWVAGANVLTF. The CDR3 DNA reads as TGTGCCAGTAGTATGTGGGTGGCGGGGGCCAACGTCCTGACTTTC. The chain couples TRBV19 to TRBJ2-6, with unresolved D. V was shortened by 3 bases and J by 4 bases, with 10 bases between the two germline ends. Per germline, CDR1 LNHDA and CDR2 SQIVND (reference sequence). CDR3 length equals 15 residues.